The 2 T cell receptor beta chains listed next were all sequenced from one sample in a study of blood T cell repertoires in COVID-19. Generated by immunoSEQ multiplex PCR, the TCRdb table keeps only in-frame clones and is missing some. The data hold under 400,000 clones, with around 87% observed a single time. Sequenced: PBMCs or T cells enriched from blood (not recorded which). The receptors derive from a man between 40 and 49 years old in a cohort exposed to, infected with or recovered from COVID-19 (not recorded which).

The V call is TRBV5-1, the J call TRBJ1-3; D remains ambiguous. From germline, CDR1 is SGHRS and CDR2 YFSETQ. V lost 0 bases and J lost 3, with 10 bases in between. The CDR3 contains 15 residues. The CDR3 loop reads CASSLGQVGGNTIYF. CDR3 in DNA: TGCGCCAGCAGCTTGGGGCAGGTCGGTGGAAACACCATATATTTT.

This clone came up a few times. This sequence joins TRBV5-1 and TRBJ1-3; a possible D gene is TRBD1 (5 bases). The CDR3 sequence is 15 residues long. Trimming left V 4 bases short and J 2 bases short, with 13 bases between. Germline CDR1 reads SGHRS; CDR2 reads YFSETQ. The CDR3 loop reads CASSQRGAAGNTIYF. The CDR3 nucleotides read TGCGCCAGCAGCCAACGTGGGGCGGCTGGAAACACCATATATTTT.